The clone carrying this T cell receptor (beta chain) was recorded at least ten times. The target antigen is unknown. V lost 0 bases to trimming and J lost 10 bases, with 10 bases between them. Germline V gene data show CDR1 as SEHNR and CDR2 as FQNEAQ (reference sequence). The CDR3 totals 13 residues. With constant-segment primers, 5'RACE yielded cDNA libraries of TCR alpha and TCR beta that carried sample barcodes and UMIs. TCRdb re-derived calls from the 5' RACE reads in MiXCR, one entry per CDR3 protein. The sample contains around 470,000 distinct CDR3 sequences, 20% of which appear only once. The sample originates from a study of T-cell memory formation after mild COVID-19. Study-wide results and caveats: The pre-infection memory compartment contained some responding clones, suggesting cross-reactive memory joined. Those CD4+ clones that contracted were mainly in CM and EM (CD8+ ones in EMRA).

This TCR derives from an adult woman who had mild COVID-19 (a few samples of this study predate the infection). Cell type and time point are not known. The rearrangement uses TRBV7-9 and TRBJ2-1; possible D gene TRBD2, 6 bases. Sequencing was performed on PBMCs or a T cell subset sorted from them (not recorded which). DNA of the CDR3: TGTGCCAGCAGCTTAGCTGCAAGCGGGGAGCAGTTCTTC. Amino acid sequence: CASSLAASGEQFF.